This note documents a single T cell receptor (beta chain) sequence. Its antigen has not been determined. No base-level quality is on record; no much larger clone is a single base apart. Libraries were built with the immunoSEQ multiplex PCR assay. Drawn from immuneACCESS, this table holds only the in-frame rearrangements with V and J called that TCRdb kept. Clones are partly lost; checked studies trace under half to an unresolved V gene and leave the rest unexplained. The sample includes fewer than 20,000 clones, with about 80% observed a single time. The ten largest clones take up about 2% of the sample. As encoded in the germline V gene, CDR1 is LGHNA while CDR2 is YSLEER. Including cysteine and phenylalanine, the CDR3 has 15 amino acids. Only CDR3 DNA remains: 45 bases, in frame from the first base. V and J are truncated by 0 bases and 0 bases respectively, leaving an intervening sequence of 6 bases.

The data were taken from a study of tumour-infiltrating T cells in Burkitt lymphoma (dated by TCRdb to about 2020). Looking at the study overall: When TCR repertoire data were correlated with clinical outcome, productive clonality turned out to predict both overall and progression-free survival, independent of established prognosticators, age at diagnosis among them.

The source is a human donor with diffuse large B-cell lymphoma. Specimen: tumor tissue. The sequence joins TRBV4-3 to TRBJ1-5, with the D gene not confidently named. Here is the DNA: TGCGCCAGCAGCCAAGAGCCTCGTAGCAATCAGCCCCAGCATTTT. This translates into CASSQEPRSNQPQHF.